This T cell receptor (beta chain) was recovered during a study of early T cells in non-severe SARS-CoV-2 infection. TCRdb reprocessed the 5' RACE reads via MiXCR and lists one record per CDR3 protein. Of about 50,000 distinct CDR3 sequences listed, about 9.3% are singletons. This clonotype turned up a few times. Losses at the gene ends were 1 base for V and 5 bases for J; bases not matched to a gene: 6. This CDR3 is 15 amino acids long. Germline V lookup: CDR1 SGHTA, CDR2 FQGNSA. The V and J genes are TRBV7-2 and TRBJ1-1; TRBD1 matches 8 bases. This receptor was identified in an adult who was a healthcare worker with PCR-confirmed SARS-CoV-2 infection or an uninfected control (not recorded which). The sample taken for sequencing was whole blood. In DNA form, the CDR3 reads TGTGCCAGCAGCTTAGTCCCAGGGGGCGAGACTGAAGCTTTCTTT. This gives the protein CASSLVPGGETEAFF. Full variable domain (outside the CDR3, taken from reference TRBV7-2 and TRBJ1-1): GAGVSQSPSNKVTEKGKDVELRCDPISGHTALYWYRQSLGQGLEFLIYFQGNSAPDKSGLPSDRFSAERTGGSVSTLTIQRTQQEDSAVYLCASSLVPGGETEAFFGQGTRLTVV.